Each of the 9 T cell receptor beta chains below was sequenced from the same sample in a study of T cell repertoires in cytomegalovirus infection. TCRdb reprocessed the reads via MiXCR and lists one record per CDR3 protein. The table includes approximately 630,000 distinct CDR3 sequences, less than 25% detected once. Material: CD8+ T cells from PBMCs. These receptors were collected from a human donor in good health (CMV status not recorded). Some clones in this sample may be carry-over from other donors' samples.

Turning to this clonotype: This sequence may be a read error, since a much larger clone differs from it by one base. This chain's CDR3 is CASRRVGNSNQHQHF. Written as DNA, the CDR3 is TGTGCCAGCCGAAGGGTGGGGAATAGCAATCAGCACCAGCATTTT. The J gene is TRBJ1-5, the V gene TRBV6-1; D gene uncertain. Germline CDR1 is MNHNS and CDR2 is SASEGT. The length of the CDR3 is 15 residues.

This clonotype was observed a handful of times. The chain is built from TRBV19 and TRBJ1-2; possible D gene TRBD1, 5 bases. This CDR3 is 11 amino acids long. Trimming took off 7 bases at V and 11 bases at J, with 14 bases between the two ends. Germline V lookup: CDR1 LNHDA, CDR2 SQIVND (reference sequence). The CDR3 here is CASTQSRTYTF. The CDR3 DNA is TGTGCCAGTACCCAGTCCCGGACATACACCTTC.

The rearrangement joins TRBV27 to TRBJ2-2, with D possibly being TRBD1 (5 bases). CDR3 length: 15 amino acids. The ends were cut back, 2 bases at V and 5 bases at J, with 12 bases in the middle. Germline V gene lookup returns CDR1 MNHEY and CDR2 SMNVEV (reference sequence). This CDR3 is CASSLRARATGELFF. CDR3 bases: TGTGCCAGCAGTTTACGTGCCAGGGCTACCGGGGAGCTGTTTTTT.

Concerning this clonotype itself: Possible read error: a much larger clone is one base away. The genes are TRBV7-6 and TRBJ2-3, with a tentative D call TRBD2 (5 bases). Trimming removed 0 bases at V and 5 bases at J, with 9 bases between. There are 14 residues in the CDR3. CDR1 is SGHVS, CDR2 FNYEAQ, per germline. The CDR3: CASSLAEERDTQYF. As DNA, the CDR3 is TGTGCCAGCAGCTTAGCGGAGGAGAGAGATACGCAGTATTTT.

The CDR3 loop is CSARVIPAGANVLTF. The CDR3 nucleotides read TGCAGTGCTAGAGTTATACCGGCTGGGGCCAACGTCCTGACTTTC. J is TRBJ2-6 and V is TRBV20-1; D unresolved. CDR3 length equals 15 residues. Trimming shortened V by 1 base and J by 2 bases, and 9 bases separated the two germline ends. Germline values: CDR1 DFQATT, CDR2 SNEGSKA (reference sequence).

The chain carries TRBV29-1 and TRBJ1-2; possibly TRBD1 for D (6 bases). Looked up from germline, CDR1 is SQVTM and CDR2 is ANQGSEA. Trimming shortened V by 1 base and J by 2 bases, and 14 bases separated the two germline ends. The CDR3 loop spans 15 amino acids. The DNA for the CDR3 is TGCAGCGTTGAAGTCCCTATGACAGGCAACTATGGCTACACCTTC. This gives the protein CSVEVPMTGNYGYTF.

V and J are TRBV7-9 and TRBJ2-6; unclear D gene. CDR3 length equals 16 residues. Germline V gene lookup returns CDR1 SEHNR and CDR2 FQNEAQ (reference sequence). V lost 5 bases, J lost 0 bases, and 11 bases lay in between. The CDR3: CASSRREDSGANVLTF. In DNA, the CDR3 is TGTGCCAGCAGCCGACGAGAGGACTCTGGGGCCAACGTCCTGACTTTC.

This clonotype was counted ten times or more. The gene calls are TRBV7-6 and TRBJ1-1; D is undetermined. This CDR3 region has 13 residues. Per the germline V gene, CDR1 is SGHVS and CDR2 is FNYEAQ. V lost 5 bases to trimming and J lost 7 bases, with 14 bases between them. CDR3 bases: TGTGCCAGCAGCCCCGGGCTGAGGTTTGAAGCTTTCTTT. Its protein product is CASSPGLRFEAFF.

The gene calls are TRBV10-2 and TRBJ2-7; perhaps TRBD1 as D (5 bases). Germline CDR1 and CDR2: WSHSY and SAAADI. This CDR3 contains 14 residues. V lost 0 bases, J lost 0 bases, and 6 bases lay in between. This CDR3 is CASSESQVSYEQYF. The CDR3 DNA reads as TGCGCCAGCAGTGAGTCACAGGTCTCCTACGAGCAGTACTTC.